This T cell receptor (beta chain) is drawn from a study of blood T cells in healthy people across ages. The authors ran a second PCR of about 6 to 11 cycles using a sample-barcoded 5' primer and a J-beta primer mix. Each CDR3 protein is one row after TCRdb ran MiXCR on the 5' RACE reads. The repertoire holds 850,000 to 1,000,000 distinct CDR3 sequences, with around 48% as singletons. Germline assignment: CDR1 MNHEY and CDR2 SVGAGI. Between the trimmed V and J ends, which lost 4 bases and 0 bases, there was a span of 12 bases. The CDR3 totals 15 residues. The sample comprised blood. The chain joins TRBV6-5 to TRBJ1-1; a weak D match, TRBD1 (5 bases). This clonotype was sampled from a man aged 25 to 45 in good health. The CDR3 DNA reads TGTGCCAGCAGTTTGGGGGGTAACATGAACACTGAAGCTTTCTTT. This sequence encodes CASSLGGNMNTEAFF.